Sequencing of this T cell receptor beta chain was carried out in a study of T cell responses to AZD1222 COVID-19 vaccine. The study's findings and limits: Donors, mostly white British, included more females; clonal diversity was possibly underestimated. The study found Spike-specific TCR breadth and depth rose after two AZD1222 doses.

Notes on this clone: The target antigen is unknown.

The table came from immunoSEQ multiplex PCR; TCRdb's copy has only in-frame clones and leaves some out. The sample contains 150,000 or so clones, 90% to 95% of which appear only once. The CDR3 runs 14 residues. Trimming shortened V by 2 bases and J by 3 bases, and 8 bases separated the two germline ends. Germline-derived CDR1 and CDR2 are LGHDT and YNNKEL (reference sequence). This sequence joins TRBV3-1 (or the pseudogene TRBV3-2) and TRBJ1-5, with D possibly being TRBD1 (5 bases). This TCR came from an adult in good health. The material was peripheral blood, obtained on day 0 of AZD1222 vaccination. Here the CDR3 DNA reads TGTGCCAGCAGCCAAAGGGGTTCCAATCAGCCCCAGCATTTT. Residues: CASSQRGSNQPQHF.